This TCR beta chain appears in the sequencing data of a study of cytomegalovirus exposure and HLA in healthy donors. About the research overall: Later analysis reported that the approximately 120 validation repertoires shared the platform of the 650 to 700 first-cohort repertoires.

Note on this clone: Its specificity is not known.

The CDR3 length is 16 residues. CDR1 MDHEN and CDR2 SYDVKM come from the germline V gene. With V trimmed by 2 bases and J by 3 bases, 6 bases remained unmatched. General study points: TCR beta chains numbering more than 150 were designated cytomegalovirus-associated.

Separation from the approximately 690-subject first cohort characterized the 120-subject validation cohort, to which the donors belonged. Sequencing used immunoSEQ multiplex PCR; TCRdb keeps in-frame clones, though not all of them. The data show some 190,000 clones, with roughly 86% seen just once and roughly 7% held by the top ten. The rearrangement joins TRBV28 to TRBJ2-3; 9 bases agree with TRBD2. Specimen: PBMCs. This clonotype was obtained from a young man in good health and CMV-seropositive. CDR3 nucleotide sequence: TGTGCCAGCAGTTTAAGGCTAGCGGGAAGGACAGATACGCAGTATTTT. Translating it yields CASSLRLAGRTDTQYF.